This passage covers 21 T cell receptor beta chains from one sample sequenced in a study of T cells after somatic rescue of genetic block. Generated by immunoSEQ multiplex PCR, the TCRdb table keeps only in-frame clones and is missing some. The table shows 50,000 to 60,000 clones, with 90% to 96% occurring only once. The sample comprised peripheral blood mononuclear cells (PBMCs). These receptors were collected from a child in the first two years of life.

The chain uses TRBV27 and TRBJ2-1; 9 nucleotides agree with TRBD1. The CDR3 totals 14 residues. The germline V gene has CDR1 MNHEY and CDR2 SMNVEV (reference sequence). With V trimmed by 5 bases and J by 4 bases, 3 bases remained unmatched. CDR3 sequence reads: CASSMTGGYNEQFF. In DNA, the CDR3 is TGTGCCAGCAGTATGACAGGGGGGTACAATGAGCAGTTCTTC.

The chain uses TRBV18 and TRBJ2-1; 9 nucleotides match TRBD2. The CDR3 has 16 amino acids. The junction had 2 bases not matched to a gene; V was cut back by 0 bases and J by 2 bases. Looked up from germline, CDR1 is KGHSH and CDR2 is LQKENI. The CDR3 sequence is CASSPPASGAYNEQFF. In DNA form, the CDR3 reads TGTGCCAGCTCACCACCGGCTAGCGGGGCCTACAATGAGCAGTTCTTC.

This clone has a single count. The genes are TRBV11-2 and TRBJ1-1, with TRBD1 matching 7 bases. V gave up 2 bases and J gave up 3 bases; unmatched junction bases: 6. Germline V CDR1 and CDR2: SGHAT, FQNNGV. The CDR3 has 15 residues. The CDR3 coding sequence is TGTGCCAGCAGCTTAAAGAGACAGGGCTACACTGAAGCTTTCTTT. Its translation: CASSLKRQGYTEAFF.

The genes are TRBV11-2 and TRBJ2-5; D gene ambiguous. TRBJ2-7 matches the DNA end more closely, so the J call is doubtful. This CDR3 spans 14 amino acids. Germline loops: CDR1 SGHAT, CDR2 FQNNGV. The CDR3 is CASSLRIGLYEQYF. In DNA form, the CDR3 reads TGTGCCAGCAGCTTACGCATAGGCCTCTACGAGCAGTACTTC.

This clone was observed a single time. The CDR3 DNA follows: TGTGCCAGCCGGGACAGGGTCAACGAGCAGTACTTC. Encoded protein: CASRDRVNEQYF. The V gene is TRBV25-1, the J gene TRBJ2-7; 9 nucleotides line up with TRBD1. The CDR3 loop spans 12 amino acids. Germline values: CDR1 MGHDK, CDR2 SYGVNS. V trimming: 8 bases; J trimming: 5 bases; junction bases outside the gene matches: 4.

The V gene is TRBV7-2, the J gene TRBJ2-1, with 9 nucleotides matching TRBD2. Germline V gene lookup returns CDR1 SGHTA and CDR2 FQGNSA. The junction had 9 bases not matched to a gene; V was cut back by 1 base and J by 8 bases. The length of the CDR3 is 16 residues. The CDR3 coding sequence is TGTGCCAGCAGCTTAGTATTTGGACTAGCGAAGGATGAGCAGTTCTTC. Translation gives CASSLVFGLAKDEQFF. Together with reference TRBV7-2 and TRBJ2-1, the CDR3 gives the full variable domain: GAGVSQSPSNKVTEKGKDVELRCDPISGHTALYWYRQSLGQGLEFLIYFQGNSAPDKSGLPSDRFSAERTGGSVSTLTIQRTQQEDSAVYLCASSLVFGLAKDEQFFGPGTRLTVL.

The CDR3 DNA reads as TGTGCCAGCAGCTTAGCGGGAGACAATGAGCAGTTCTTC. This gives the protein CASSLAGDNEQFF. The chain joins TRBV5-4 to TRBJ2-1, with TRBD2 identical over 8 bases. The ends lost 2 bases at V and 5 bases at J; junction bases unmatched: 0. The CDR3 length is 13 residues. Germline CDR1 is SGHNT and CDR2 is YYREEE (reference sequence).

The V gene is TRBV18, the J gene TRBJ2-7; maybe TRBD1 (6 bases). The CDR3 is made up of 14 amino acids. Trimming stripped 2 bases from V and 0 bases from J, with 8 bases between. Germline V lookup: CDR1 KGHSH, CDR2 LQKENI. CDR3 in amino acids: CASSPWDTSYEQYF. CDR3 nucleotide sequence: TGTGCCAGCTCACCATGGGACACCTCCTACGAGCAGTACTTC. Full variable domain (outside the CDR3, taken from reference TRBV18 and TRBJ2-7): NAGVMQNPRHLVRRRGQEARLRCSPMKGHSHVYWYRQLPEEGLKFMVYLQKENIIDESGMPKERFSAEFPKEGPSILRIQQVVRGDSAAYFCASSPWDTSYEQYFGPGTRLTVT.

The chain links TRBV27 to TRBJ2-3, with D tentatively TRBD1 (6 bases). There are 12 residues in the CDR3. Germline V gene sequence: CDR1 MNHEY, CDR2 SMNVEV (reference sequence). Trimming took 7 bases from V and 5 from J, leaving 10 bases between them. The CDR3 reads CASILGGDTQYF. The CDR3 coding sequence is TGTGCCAGCATCCTAGGGGGAGATACGCAGTATTTT.

V and J are TRBV6-4 and TRBJ2-7; D possibly corresponds to TRBD2 (5 bases). CDR1 is MRHNA and CDR2 is SNTAGT in the germline V gene. Trimming stripped 7 bases from V and 3 bases from J, with 10 bases between. The CDR3 has 12 amino acids. The CDR3 bases are TGTGCCAGCACCCCAGCGGTCTACGAGCAGTACTTC. Translation gives CASTPAVYEQYF.

The chain has TRBV6-5 and TRBJ1-1; D is uncertain. V lost 5 bases and J lost 12, with 10 bases in between. The length of the CDR3 is 10 residues. Germline V gives CDR1 MNHEY, CDR2 SVGAGI. Here the CDR3 DNA reads TGTGCCAGCAGTGAAGCTAAGACTTTCTTT. Translation: CASSEAKTFF.

The chain uses TRBV2 and TRBJ1-2, with D possibly being TRBD1 (5 bases). The CDR3 extends over 11 amino acids. Between the trimmed V and J ends, which lost 4 bases and 5 bases, there was a span of 5 bases. Germline CDR1 is SNHLY and CDR2 is FYNNEI. The CDR3 is CASSAGYGYTF. The CDR3 DNA reads as TGTGCCAGCAGTGCAGGGTATGGCTACACCTTC.

The chain has TRBV7-3 and TRBJ2-5; perhaps D is TRBD1 or TRBD2 (6 bases each). Germline V gives CDR1 SGHTA, CDR2 FQGTGA. This CDR3 spans 15 amino acids. The V and J ends lost 6 bases and 2 bases respectively, with 16 bases between them. In nucleotides, the CDR3 is TGTGCCAGCAGACCGGAGGGGGGACCTCAAGAGACCCAGTACTTC. Translated, it gives CASRPEGGPQETQYF.

The chain employs TRBV30 and TRBJ2-3, with TRBD1 as a possible D gene (6 bases). From germline, CDR1 is GTSNPN and CDR2 SVGIG (reference sequence). V lost 2 bases to trimming and J lost 4 bases, with 10 bases between them. This CDR3 region has 13 residues. CDR3 amino acids: CAWSRSGADTQYF. CDR3 nucleotide sequence: TGTGCCTGGAGTCGGTCAGGGGCAGATACGCAGTATTTT.

The J gene is TRBJ1-5, the V gene TRBV2; tentative D call: TRBD1 (5 bases). Trimming cost V 6 bases and J 4 bases, with 13 bases left between them. CDR1 SNHLY and CDR2 FYNNEI come from the germline V gene. The CDR3 runs to 14 residues. The DNA for the CDR3 is TGTGCCAGCAGCCCACTGGGGGGGAATCAGCCCCAGCATTTT. This gives the protein CASSPLGGNQPQHF.

There are a few counts of this clone. V and J are TRBV14 and TRBJ2-2, with D unresolved. V was clipped by 4 bases and J by 6 bases, with 6 bases between them. The CDR3 extends over 12 amino acids. CDR1 is SGHDN and CDR2 is FVKESK in the germline V gene. The CDR3 spells CASSRVSGELFF. CDR3 bases: TGTGCCAGCAGCCGAGTCTCCGGGGAGCTGTTTTTT.

The chain recombines TRBV30 with TRBJ2-7; 11 bases map to TRBD1. CDR3 size: 15 residues. The V segment lost 0 bases and the J segment 3 bases; nucleotides outside the gene matches: 4. CDR1 and CDR2 (germline): GTSNPN, SVGIG (reference sequence). CDR3 region: CAWSVQGTGGYEQYF. The DNA of the CDR3 is TGTGCCTGGAGTGTACAAGGGACAGGGGGCTACGAGCAGTACTTC.

The chain links TRBV5-1 to TRBJ2-1; 10 positions match TRBD1. The germline gives CDR1 SGHRS, CDR2 YFSETQ. The CDR3 runs 15 residues. V gave up 3 bases and J gave up 6 bases; unmatched junction bases: 6. The CDR3 sequence is CASSWGQGQANEQFF. For the CDR3, the DNA is TGCGCCAGCAGCTGGGGACAGGGGCAGGCCAATGAGCAGTTCTTC. Combining the CDR3 with reference TRBV5-1 and TRBJ2-1 gives the whole variable domain KAGVTQTPRYLIKTRGQQVTLSCSPISGHRSVSWYQQTPGQGLQFLFEYFSETQRNKGNFPGRFSGRQFSNSRSEMNVSTLELGDSALYLCASSWGQGQANEQFFGPGTRLTVL.

For the CDR3, the DNA is TGTGCCAGCAGTACAGGGGGCGAGCAGTACTTC. This gives the protein CASSTGGEQYF. The chain joins TRBV28 to TRBJ2-7; 8 nucleotides line up with TRBD1. V shed 5 bases, J shed 6 bases, and the junction held 0 bases outside the gene matches. Germline V gene data show CDR1 as MDHEN and CDR2 as SYDVKM. This CDR3 is built from 11 residues.

V is TRBV19 and J is TRBJ2-7, with D hard to call. Trimming stripped 3 bases from V and 3 bases from J, with 9 bases between. This CDR3 contains 13 residues. The germline CDR1 and CDR2 sequences are LNHDA and SQIVND (reference sequence). CDR3 residues: CASSMAPGYEQYF. The CDR3 nucleotides read TGTGCCAGTAGTATGGCCCCCGGCTACGAGCAGTACTTC.

The gene calls are TRBV7-6 and TRBJ2-3; D may be TRBD2 (6 bases). V was trimmed by 2 bases and J by 1 base, leaving 7 bases between them. There are 14 residues in the CDR3. The germline gives CDR1 SGHVS, CDR2 FNYEAQ. The DNA of the CDR3 is TGTGCCAGCAGCTTACTAGCGCGCACAGATACGCAGTATTTT. Protein sequence: CASSLLARTDTQYF.